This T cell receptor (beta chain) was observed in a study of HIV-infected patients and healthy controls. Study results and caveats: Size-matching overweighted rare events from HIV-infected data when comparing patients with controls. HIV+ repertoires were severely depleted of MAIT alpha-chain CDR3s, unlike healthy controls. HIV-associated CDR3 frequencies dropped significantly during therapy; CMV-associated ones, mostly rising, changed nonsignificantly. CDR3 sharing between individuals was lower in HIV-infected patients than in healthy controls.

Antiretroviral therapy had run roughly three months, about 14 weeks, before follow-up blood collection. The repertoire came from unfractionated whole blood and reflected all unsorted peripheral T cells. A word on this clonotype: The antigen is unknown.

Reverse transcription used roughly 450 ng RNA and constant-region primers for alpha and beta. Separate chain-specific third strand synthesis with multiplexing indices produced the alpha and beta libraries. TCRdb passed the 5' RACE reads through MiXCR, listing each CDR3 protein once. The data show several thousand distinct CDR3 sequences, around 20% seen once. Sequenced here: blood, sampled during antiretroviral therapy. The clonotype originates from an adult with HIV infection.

CDR3 region: CASSAPVLAWDEQFF. Written as DNA, the CDR3 is TGTGCCAGCAGTGCCCCGGTACTAGCGTGGGATGAGCAGTTCTTC. The chain is built from TRBV2 and TRBJ2-1; 7 bases map to TRBD2. The ends lost 4 bases at V and 8 bases at J; junction bases unmatched: 11. The CDR3 sequence is 15 residues long. Per germline, CDR1 SNHLY and CDR2 FYNNEI.